The 19 T cell receptor beta chains given below trace back to one sample, sequenced in a study of blood T cell repertoires in COVID-19 (dated by TCRdb to the early 2020s). The library was made by the immunoSEQ multiplex PCR assay. Not all clones reach the TCRdb copy of this immuneACCESS table, which keeps in-frame sequences only. Checked studies attribute under half of the gap to unresolved V genes and leave the rest unexplained. Present in this sample are tens of thousands of clones, roughly 90% of which were seen just once. The biggest ten clones account for over 3.5% of the sample. The sequencing sample was made of peripheral blood. Every receptor here comes from a man aged 50-59 years with active COVID-19.

The J gene is TRBJ2-1, the V gene TRBV24-1; 9 bases are a match to TRBD1. CDR1 and CDR2 from the germline V gene are KGHDR and SFDVKD. The CDR3 sequence is 15 residues long. With 5 bases clipped from V and 7 bases from J, the junction kept 8 bases outside the gene matches. This CDR3 is CATSAPGTGTNEQFF. The CDR3 region has the DNA TGTGCCACCAGTGCTCCCGGGACAGGGACGAATGAGCAGTTCTTC.

The rearrangement uses TRBV30 and TRBJ2-7, with TRBD2 matching over 7 bases. The CDR3 spans 18 residues. Germline values: CDR1 GTSNPN, CDR2 SVGIG (reference sequence). V shed 1 base, J shed 2 bases, and the junction held 17 bases outside the gene matches. The DNA for the CDR3 is TGTGCCTGGAGTGGTAGGCCAGGCCCGACTAGCTCACCCTACGAGCAGTACTTC. Translation gives CAWSGRPGPTSSPYEQYF. Complete variable domain (other parts from reference TRBV30 and TRBJ2-7): SQTIHQWPATLVQPVGSPLSLECTVEGTSNPNLYWYRQAAGRGLQLLFYSVGIGQISSEVPQNLSASRPQDRQFILSSKKLLLSDSGFYLCAWSGRPGPTSSPYEQYFGPGTRLTVT.

The CDR3 DNA reads as TGCGCCAGCAGAACACCGGGACAGGCTGGAGAAAAACTGTTTTTT. This gives the protein CASRTPGQAGEKLFF. The chain links TRBV4-1 to TRBJ1-4; 8 positions agree with TRBD1. The trim removed 6 bases at V and 8 bases at J, leaving 11 bases unmatched. The CDR3 contains 15 residues. CDR1 MGHRA and CDR2 YSYEKL come from the germline V gene.

In DNA form, the CDR3 reads TGTGCCAGCAGCTTGGTTTATGGCGGGGGAGGTACAGATACGCAGTATTTT. Translation gives CASSLVYGGGGTDTQYF. The gene calls are TRBV5-8 and TRBJ2-3, with TRBD2 matching 7 bases. The CDR3 sequence is 17 residues long. V was clipped by 0 bases and J by 3 bases; unmatched bases: 10. Germline loops: CDR1 SGHTS, CDR2 YDEGEE.

The chain joins TRBV21-1 to TRBJ2-3; TRBD2 reflects the table's D call only, with no check against the DNA. TRBV21-1 is a known pseudogene. The CDR3 contains 17 residues. CDR3 DNA: TGTGCCAGCAGCAAGGACCGACTAGCGGGGGCGAAAGATACGCAGTATTTT. This codes for CASSKDRLAGAKDTQYF.

The DNA of the CDR3 is TGTGCCAGCAGCCAAGGCTGGGGAGTAGGATCACCCCTCCACTTT. Translation: CASSQGWGVGSPLHF. This chain uses TRBV3-1 (or the pseudogene TRBV3-2) with TRBJ1-6; D call uncertain. The CDR3 has 15 amino acids. CDR1 and CDR2 (germline): LGHDT, YNNKEL (reference sequence). The V end lost 1 base, the J end lost 10 bases, and 14 bases lay between the germline ends.

V usage is TRBV12-3 or TRBV12-4 and J usage is TRBJ2-1, with D maybe TRBD1 (5 bases). This CDR3 spans 13 amino acids. The germline V and J ends were trimmed by 2 bases and 10 bases, with 12 bases remaining between them. CDR3 nucleotides: TGTGCCAGCAGTTTATTAGGGGCGCGGGAGCAGTTCTTC. Residues: CASSLLGAREQFF.

The chain employs TRBV21-1 and TRBJ2-5; the D call in the table, TRBD1, was not verified against the DNA. TRBV21-1 is labeled a pseudogene. The CDR3 has 18 amino acids. CDR3 coding DNA: TGTGCCAGCAGCCAAAAAGGTCCCCCGGACAGGGACCAAGAGACCCAGTACTTC. It yields the protein CASSQKGPPDRDQETQYF.

This sequence joins TRBV4-1 and TRBJ2-5; D is uncertain. V lost 3 bases, J lost 5 bases, and 10 bases lay in between. The CDR3 loop spans 13 amino acids. The V gene's germline CDR1 is MGHRA and CDR2 YSYEKL. As DNA, the CDR3 is TGCGCCAGCAGCCAGGGCCCCCTGGAGACCCAGTACTTC. Translated: CASSQGPLETQYF.

The V call is TRBV18, the J call TRBJ2-2; TRBD1 aligns across 8 bases. The junction had 0 bases not matched to a gene; V was cut back by 2 bases and J by 1 base. The germline V gene has CDR1 KGHSH and CDR2 LQKENI. The CDR3 spans 15 residues. CDR3 sequence: CASSPGTGNTGELFF. CDR3 coding DNA: TGTGCCAGCTCACCAGGGACAGGGAACACCGGGGAGCTGTTTTTT.

The sample holds one count of this clone. V and J are TRBV7-8 and TRBJ2-3; 9 bases are a match to TRBD2. J gave up 2 bases and V 1 base, and 10 bases lay outside the gene matches. Germline values: CDR1 SGHVS, CDR2 FQNEAQ. CDR3 size: 18 residues. The chain's CDR3 is CASSLVGPVAGATDTQYF. CDR3 coding DNA: TGTGCCAGCAGCTTAGTAGGGCCGGTAGCGGGGGCCACAGATACGCAGTATTTT. The full variable domain, rest sourced from reference TRBV7-8 and TRBJ2-3, is GAGVSQSPRYKVAKRGQDVALRCDPISGHVSLFWYQQALGQGPEFLTYFQNEAQLDKSGLPSDRFFAERPEGSVSTLKIQRTQQEDSAVYLCASSLVGPVAGATDTQYFGPGTRLTVL.

This chain connects TRBV7-6 to TRBJ2-3, with 8 bases identical to TRBD2. CDR3 length: 16 amino acids. After removal of 2 bases from V and 0 bases from J, the junction contained 4 bases not matched to a gene. Germline loops: CDR1 SGHVS, CDR2 FNYEAQ. DNA of the CDR3: TGTGCCAGCAGCTTACGGGTAGCGGGGAGCACAGATACGCAGTATTTT. Protein product: CASSLRVAGSTDTQYF.

The chain joins TRBV20-1 to TRBJ1-2; D gene unclear. This CDR3 contains 14 residues. V was trimmed by 3 bases and J by 4 bases, leaving 15 bases between them. The germline gives CDR1 DFQATT, CDR2 SNEGSKA (reference sequence). CDR3 loop: CSASTSAGGYGYTF. In nucleotides, the CDR3 is TGCAGTGCTAGTACGTCGGCAGGAGGCTATGGCTACACCTTC.

CDR3 sequence: CASMGGTALDDIQYF. DNA for the CDR3: TGTGCCAGCATGGGAGGCACCGCTCTGGATGACATTCAGTACTTC. The rearrangement links TRBV6-5 to TRBJ2-4; D possibly corresponds to TRBD2 (6 bases). The CDR3 has 15 residues. Germline-derived CDR1 and CDR2 are MNHEY and SVGAGI. V shed 7 bases and J shed 8 bases, with 21 bases lying between them.

J is TRBJ2-2 and V is TRBV19; tentatively, D is TRBD1 (5 bases). The CDR3 runs 13 residues. V was clipped by 9 bases and J by 5 bases, with 13 bases between them. Per germline, CDR1 LNHDA and CDR2 SQIVND (reference sequence). The CDR3 DNA reads TGTGCCAGGGTAAAGGGGCAAACCGGGGAGCTGTTTTTT. This encodes CARVKGQTGELFF.

The rearrangement links TRBV6-6 to TRBJ1-2, with a possible D match to TRBD1 (5 bases). CDR1 is MNHNY, CDR2 SVGAGI, per germline (reference sequence). There are 14 residues in the CDR3. V was cut by 2 bases and J by 6 bases, with 13 bases left in between. The CDR3 region is CASSYTTGTDGYTF. CDR3 bases: TGTGCCAGCAGTTACACCACAGGAACCGATGGCTACACCTTC.

The chain uses TRBV5-5 and TRBJ2-3; 8 nucleotides match TRBD1. The CDR3 contains 15 residues. Trimming took 0 bases from V and 0 from J; bases not matched to a gene: 0. Germline V lookup: CDR1 SGHKS, CDR2 YYEKEE (reference sequence). The CDR3 loop is CASSLGDRSTDTQYF. The CDR3 bases are TGTGCCAGCAGCTTGGGGGACAGGAGCACAGATACGCAGTATTTT.

The J gene is TRBJ1-5, the V gene TRBV3-1 (or the pseudogene TRBV3-2); weak D call: TRBD1 (5 bases). V lost 4 bases and J lost 5, with 15 bases in between. Germline-derived CDR1 and CDR2 are LGHDT and YNNKEL (reference sequence). The CDR3 has 15 residues. In DNA, the CDR3 is TGTGCCAGCAGCCCTTTGGGGGGGAGGGATCAGCCCCAGCATTTT. It yields the protein CASSPLGGRDQPQHF.

The chain recombines TRBV28 with TRBJ2-2; tentative D call: TRBD1 (6 bases). The CDR3 loop spans 14 amino acids. The V gene's germline CDR1 is MDHEN and CDR2 SYDVKM. V lost 6 bases and J 1 base, leaving 9 bases between the germline ends. In DNA form, the CDR3 reads TGTGCCAGCAGCTCGGGACAGAACACCGGGGAGCTGTTTTTT. Protein sequence: CASSSGQNTGELFF.